The rows below give T cell receptor beta chains drawn from one sample of a study of T cell responses to AZD1222 COVID-19 vaccine. Some clones are missing from TCRdb's copy, which holds only in-frame ones; the method was immunoSEQ multiplex PCR. This sample carries about 150,000 clones, about 86% of them seen once, and the ten largest clones take 5.5%. Sequenced material: peripheral blood, taken on day 0 of MenACWY control vaccination. These receptors were taken from an adult in good health. Each CDR3 is given with its conserved first and last residue. Fields, in order: D gene, clone size, V gene, J gene, CDR3 DNA, CDR3 protein. D genes are given only for firm matches. The size entry is marked missing in some rows and otherwise reads once, few, many or a size class.

>NA|few|TRBV30|TRBJ1-6
TGTGCCTGTCCTGAGTCGGATTCCTATAATTCACCCCTCCACTTT
CACPESDSYNSPLHF
>NA|NA|TRBV6-5|TRBJ1-4
TGTGCCAGCAGGGAGGGACCCGCCGGTGAAAAACTGTTTTTT
CASREGPAGEKLFF
>NA|NA|TRBV7-2|TRBJ1-1
TGTGCCAGCAGCTTATTTGCGAAGGCCGAAGCTTTCTTT
CASSLFAKAEAFF
>TRBD1|once|TRBV7-8|TRBJ2-7
TGTGCCAGCAGCCGGACAGGCGTCACCTACGAGCAGTACTTC
CASSRTGVTYEQYF
>TRBD1|once|TRBV5-1|TRBJ1-1
TGCGCCGGAAAAAAGGACAGGGGGCCGAACACTGAAGCTTTCTTT
CAGKKDRGPNTEAFF
>NA|once|TRBV15|TRBJ1-4
TGTGCCACCTCCTTCGAGGGCGTTAATGAAAAACTGTTTTTT
CATSFEGVNEKLFF
>TRBD1|NA|TRBV5-1|TRBJ2-2
TGCGCCAGCAGCCGGGACAGATCAACCGGGGAGCTGTTTTTT
CASSRDRSTGELFF
>NA|NA|TRBV7-2|TRBJ1-1
TGTGCCAGCAGCTTAGGGCAGGGCCTTTACCTGAACACTGAAGCTTTCTTT
CASSLGQGLYLNTEAFF
>NA|NA|TRBV12-3/TRBV12-4|TRBJ1-1
TGTGCCAGCATAGGGTGGGGGTCCACTGAAGCTTTCTTT
CASIGWGSTEAFF
>NA|NA|TRBV19|TRBJ2-5
TGTGCCAGTCGAATGACATATCAAGAGACCCAGTACTTC
CASRMTYQETQYF
>NA|NA|TRBV3-1/TRBV3-2|TRBJ1-1
TGTGCCAGCAGCCAGACAACAGGGTCGACTGAAGCTTTCTTT
CASSQTTGSTEAFF
>TRBD1|NA|TRBV11-2|TRBJ2-1
TGTGCCAGCAGCTTGGGACAGGTCTACAATGAGCAGTTCTTC
CASSLGQVYNEQFF